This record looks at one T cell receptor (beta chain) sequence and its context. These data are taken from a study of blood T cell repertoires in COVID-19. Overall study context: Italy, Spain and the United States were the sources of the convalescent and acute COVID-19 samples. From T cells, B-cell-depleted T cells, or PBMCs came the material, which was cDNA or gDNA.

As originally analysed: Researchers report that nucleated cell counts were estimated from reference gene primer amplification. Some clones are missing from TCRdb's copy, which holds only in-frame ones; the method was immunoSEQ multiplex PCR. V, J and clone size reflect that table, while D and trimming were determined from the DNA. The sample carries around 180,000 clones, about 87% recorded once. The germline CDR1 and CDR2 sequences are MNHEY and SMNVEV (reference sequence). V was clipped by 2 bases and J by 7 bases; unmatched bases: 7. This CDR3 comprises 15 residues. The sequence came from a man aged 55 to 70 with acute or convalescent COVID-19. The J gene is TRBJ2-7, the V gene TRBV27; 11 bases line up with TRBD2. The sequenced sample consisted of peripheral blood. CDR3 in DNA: TGTGCCAGCAGTTTACAACTAGCGGGAGTAGTGGAGCAGTACTTC. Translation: CASSLQLAGVVEQYF.